The 8 T cell receptor beta chains below come from one sample, sequenced in a study of T-cell reconstitution after alpha-beta-depleted transplantation in children. Unique molecular identifiers were built into the TCRbeta library. A single record per CDR3 protein comes from TCRdb applying MiXCR to the PCR reads. This table has roughly 570,000 distinct CDR3 sequences, about a quarter appearing once. The starting material was PBMCs, obtained before TCRalphabeta/CD19-depleted stem cell transplant. All receptors come from a boy in the first two years of life with Wiskott-Aldrich syndrome, due to receive a stem cell transplant.

This clonotype has just a few counts. The chain has TRBV5-1 and TRBJ1-2, with TRBD1 matching over 11 bases. CDR3 length equals 14 residues. CDR1 and CDR2 from the germline V gene are SGHRS and YFSETQ. V was clipped by 2 bases and J by 7 bases; unmatched bases: 4. CDR3 in DNA: TGCGCCAGCAGCTTCGACGGGACAGGGGGTGGCTACACCTTC. Protein product: CASSFDGTGGGYTF. Based on the CDR3 plus reference TRBV5-1 and TRBJ1-2, the full variable domain is KAGVTQTPRYLIKTRGQQVTLSCSPISGHRSVSWYQQTPGQGLQFLFEYFSETQRNKGNFPGRFSGRQFSNSRSEMNVSTLELGDSALYLCASSFDGTGGGYTFGSGTRLTVV.

The CDR3 sequence is CSARVSGLGETQYF. The CDR3 region has the DNA TGCAGTGCTAGGGTATCAGGACTGGGAGAGACCCAGTACTTC. V is TRBV20-1 and J is TRBJ2-5; possibly TRBD2 for D (5 bases). The CDR3 covers 14 residues. Between the trimmed V and J ends, which lost 3 bases and 4 bases, there was a span of 15 bases. Germline V CDR1 and CDR2: DFQATT, SNEGSKA (reference sequence).

The V call is TRBV20-1, the J call TRBJ1-1; 7 bases agree with TRBD1. The CDR3 has 15 amino acids. Germline CDR1 and CDR2: DFQATT and SNEGSKA (reference sequence). After removal of 5 bases from V and 0 bases from J, the junction contained 9 bases not matched to a gene. The CDR3 loop reads CSARQGLGMNTEAFF. The CDR3 DNA is TGCAGTGCTCGACAGGGACTCGGCATGAACACTGAAGCTTTCTTT.

The genes are TRBV27 and TRBJ2-5; D is perhaps TRBD2 (6 bases). The germline CDR1 and CDR2 sequences are MNHEY and SMNVEV (reference sequence). V gave up 7 bases and J gave up 8 bases, with 23 bases separating them. This CDR3 has 15 amino acids. The CDR3 region is CASNSVGGLLGTQYF. The CDR3 nucleotides are TGTGCCAGCAACTCCGTCGGGGGACTCCTAGGAACCCAGTACTTC.

This clonotype was seen a single time. V is TRBV7-8 and J is TRBJ2-3; 9 bases map to TRBD2. The CDR3 runs 18 residues. V was clipped by 8 bases and J by 5 bases; unmatched bases: 20. Germline V gene data show CDR1 as SGHVS and CDR2 as FQNEAQ. The CDR3 loop reads CASRRAKGTSLQKDTQYF. CDR3 nucleotide sequence: TGTGCCAGCCGCAGAGCGAAGGGGACTAGCCTTCAGAAAGATACGCAGTATTTT.

This clonotype was detected only a few times. The chain employs TRBV5-1 and TRBJ1-5; TRBD1 is a possible D gene (6 bases). Germline CDR1 reads SGHRS; CDR2 reads YFSETQ. This CDR3 is built from 15 residues. Deletions cut 4 bases from V and 7 bases from J, with 18 bases between. CDR3 nucleotide sequence: TGCGCCAGCAGCCCAACGGGGGCAGGAGGCCAGCCCCAGCATTTT. Translated: CASSPTGAGGQPQHF. Together with reference TRBV5-1 and TRBJ1-5, the CDR3 gives the full variable domain: KAGVTQTPRYLIKTRGQQVTLSCSPISGHRSVSWYQQTPGQGLQFLFEYFSETQRNKGNFPGRFSGRQFSNSRSEMNVSTLELGDSALYLCASSPTGAGGQPQHFGDGTRLSIL.

The rearrangement links TRBV20-1 to TRBJ2-3, with TRBD2 as a possible D gene (6 bases). The CDR3 runs 17 residues. Germline CDR1 reads DFQATT; CDR2 reads SNEGSKA (reference sequence). V was cut by 3 bases and J by 8 bases, with 27 bases left in between. The chain's CDR3 is CSASPWDSPAKVTTQYF. The CDR3 DNA reads as TGCAGTGCTAGCCCCTGGGACTCACCGGCCAAAGTGACTACGCAGTATTTT.

The chain links TRBV7-2 to TRBJ1-1; D remains ambiguous. Trimming stripped 1 base from V and 3 bases from J, with 9 bases between. CDR1 is SGHTA, CDR2 FQGNSA, per germline. The CDR3 has 14 amino acids. For the CDR3, the DNA is TGTGCCAGCAGCTTAGGGATCGGGTACACTGAAGCTTTCTTT. It codes for CASSLGIGYTEAFF.